This T cell receptor (beta chain) is drawn from a study of blood T cell repertoires in COVID-19. About the study: In each case, the material was cDNA or gDNA derived from T cells, B-cell-depleted T cells, or PBMCs.

The CDR3 runs 16 residues. Germline V CDR1 and CDR2: SGHKS, YYEKEE (reference sequence). V was clipped by 0 bases and J by 4 bases; unmatched bases: 8. Method: immunoSEQ multiplex PCR; TCRdb's copy keeps in-frame clones and lacks some. Of about 160,000 clones listed, more than 75% were seen once; the top ten hold 10% to 13%. Input material: peripheral blood. This TCR came from a woman in her sixties or seventies with COVID-19, enrolled during active disease. The V and J genes are TRBV5-5 and TRBJ2-5; 8 nucleotides agree with TRBD2. CDR3 sequence (DNA): TGTGCCAGCAGCTTGGCCCCAGCGGGGGTCGGAGAGACCCAGTACTTC. Translated, it gives CASSLAPAGVGETQYF.